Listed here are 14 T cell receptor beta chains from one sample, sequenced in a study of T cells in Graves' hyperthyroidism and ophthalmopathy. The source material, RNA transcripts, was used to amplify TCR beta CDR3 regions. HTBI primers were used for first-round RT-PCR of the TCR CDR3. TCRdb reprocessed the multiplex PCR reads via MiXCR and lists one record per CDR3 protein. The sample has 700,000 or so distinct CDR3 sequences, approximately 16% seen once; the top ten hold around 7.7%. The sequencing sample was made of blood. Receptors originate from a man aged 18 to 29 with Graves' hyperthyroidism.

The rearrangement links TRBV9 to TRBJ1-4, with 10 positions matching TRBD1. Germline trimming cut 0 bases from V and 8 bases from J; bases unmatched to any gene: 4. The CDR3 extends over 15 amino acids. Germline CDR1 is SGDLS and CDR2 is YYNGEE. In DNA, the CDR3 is TGTGCCAGCAGCGTAGATGGGACAGGGGACGAAAAACTGTTTTTT. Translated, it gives CASSVDGTGDEKLFF.

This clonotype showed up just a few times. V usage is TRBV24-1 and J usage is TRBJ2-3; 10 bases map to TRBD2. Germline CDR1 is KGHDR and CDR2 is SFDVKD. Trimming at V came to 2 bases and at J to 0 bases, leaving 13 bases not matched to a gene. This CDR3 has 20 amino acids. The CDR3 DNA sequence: TGTGCCACCAGTGATTCACACCTAGCGGGGGTTTCTCGAAGCACAGATACGCAGTATTTT. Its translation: CATSDSHLAGVSRSTDTQYF.

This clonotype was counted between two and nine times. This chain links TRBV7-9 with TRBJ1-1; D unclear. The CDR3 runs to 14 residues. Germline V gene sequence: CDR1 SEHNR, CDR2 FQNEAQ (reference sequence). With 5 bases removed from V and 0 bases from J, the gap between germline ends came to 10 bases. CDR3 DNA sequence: TGTGCCAGCAGCCGCCGGGTTCTGAACACTGAAGCTTTCTTT. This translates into CASSRRVLNTEAFF.

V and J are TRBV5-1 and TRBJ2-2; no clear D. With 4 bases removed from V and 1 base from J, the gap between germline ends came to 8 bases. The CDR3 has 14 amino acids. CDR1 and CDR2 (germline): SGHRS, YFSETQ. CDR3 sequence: CASSPDLNTGELFF. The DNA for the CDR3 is TGCGCCAGCAGCCCAGACTTGAACACCGGGGAGCTGTTTTTT.

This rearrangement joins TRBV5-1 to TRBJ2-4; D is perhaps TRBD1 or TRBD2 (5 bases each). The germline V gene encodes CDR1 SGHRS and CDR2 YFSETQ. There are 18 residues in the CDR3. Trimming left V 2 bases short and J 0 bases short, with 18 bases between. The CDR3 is CASSFNGLGAVAKNIQYF. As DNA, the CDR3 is TGCGCCAGCAGCTTTAATGGTCTCGGGGCCGTAGCCAAAAACATTCAGTACTTC.

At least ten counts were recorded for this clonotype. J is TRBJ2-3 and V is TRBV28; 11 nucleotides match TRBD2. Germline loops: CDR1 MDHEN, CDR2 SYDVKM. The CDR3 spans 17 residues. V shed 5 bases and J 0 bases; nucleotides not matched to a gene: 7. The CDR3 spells CASSLGLAGSSTDTQYF. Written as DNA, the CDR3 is TGTGCCAGCAGTCTCGGACTAGCGGGTTCTAGCACAGATACGCAGTATTTT.

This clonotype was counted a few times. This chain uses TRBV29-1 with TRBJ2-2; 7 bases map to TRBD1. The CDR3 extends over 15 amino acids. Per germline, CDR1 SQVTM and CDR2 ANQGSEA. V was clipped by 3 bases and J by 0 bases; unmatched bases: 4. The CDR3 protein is CSVEKGQTNTGELFF. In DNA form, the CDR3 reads TGCAGCGTTGAGAAGGGACAGACGAACACCGGGGAGCTGTTTTTT.

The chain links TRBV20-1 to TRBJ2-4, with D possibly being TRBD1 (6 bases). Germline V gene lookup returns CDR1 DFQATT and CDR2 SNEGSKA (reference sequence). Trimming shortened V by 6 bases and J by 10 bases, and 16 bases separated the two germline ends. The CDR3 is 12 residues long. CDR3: CSAERGQRIQYF. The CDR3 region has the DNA TGCAGTGCGGAGAGGGGACAAAGGATTCAGTACTTC.

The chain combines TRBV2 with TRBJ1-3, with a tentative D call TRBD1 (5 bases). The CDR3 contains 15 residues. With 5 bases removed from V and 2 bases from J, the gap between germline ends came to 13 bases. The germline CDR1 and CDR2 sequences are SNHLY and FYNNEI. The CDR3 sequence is CASSLSQGPGNTIYF. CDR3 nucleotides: TGTGCCAGCAGTCTTTCTCAGGGACCTGGAAACACCATATATTTT.

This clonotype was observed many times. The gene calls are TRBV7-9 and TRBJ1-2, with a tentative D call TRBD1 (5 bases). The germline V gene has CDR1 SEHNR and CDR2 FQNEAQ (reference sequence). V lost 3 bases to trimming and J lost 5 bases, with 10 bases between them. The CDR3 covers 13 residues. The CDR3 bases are TGTGCCAGCAGCTTGGCAGGGAGATATGGCTACACCTTC. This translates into CASSLAGRYGYTF.

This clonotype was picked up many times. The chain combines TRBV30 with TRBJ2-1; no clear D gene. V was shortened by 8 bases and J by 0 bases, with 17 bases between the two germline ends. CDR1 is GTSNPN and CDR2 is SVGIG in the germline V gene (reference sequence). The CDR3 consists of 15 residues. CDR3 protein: CALVWVSRSYNEQFF. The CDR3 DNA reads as TGTGCCCTGGTTTGGGTTTCCCGCTCCTACAATGAGCAGTTCTTC.

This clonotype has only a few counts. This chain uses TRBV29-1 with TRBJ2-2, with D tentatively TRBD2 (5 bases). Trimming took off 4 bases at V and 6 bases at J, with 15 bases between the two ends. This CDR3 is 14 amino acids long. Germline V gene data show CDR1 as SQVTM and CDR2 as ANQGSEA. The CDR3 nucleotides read TGCAGCGTTGCGGTGGGAGTAACCGCCGGGGAGCTGTTTTTT. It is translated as CSVAVGVTAGELFF.

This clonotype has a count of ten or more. CDR3 in DNA: TGTGCCAGCAGTTTAGCGCTCCAGGTTGAAGCTTTCTTT. Amino acid sequence: CASSLALQVEAFF. The V and J genes are TRBV12-3 or TRBV12-4 and TRBJ1-1; D unresolved. The CDR3 has 13 amino acids. V lost 0 bases to trimming and J lost 7 bases, with 9 bases between them.

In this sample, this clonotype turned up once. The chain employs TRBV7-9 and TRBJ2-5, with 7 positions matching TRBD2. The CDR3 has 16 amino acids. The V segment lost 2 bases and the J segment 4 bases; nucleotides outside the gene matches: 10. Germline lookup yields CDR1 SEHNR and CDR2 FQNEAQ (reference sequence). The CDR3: CASSLPSGGGGETQYF. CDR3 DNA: TGTGCCAGCAGCTTACCGTCGGGCGGGGGTGGAGAGACCCAGTACTTC.